A selection of T cell receptor beta chains follows, all from one sample in a study of T cells after yellow fever vaccination. MiXCR, applied by TCRdb to the 5' RACE reads, yields one record per CDR3 protein. The data show just under 600,000 distinct CDR3 sequences, 13% seen once. The material was PBMCs, obtained on the day of the yellow fever booster vaccination. These receptors were collected from a man aged 25-40 years who received the YFV17D yellow fever vaccine. Each CDR3 is given with its conserved first and last residue. The D gene is left open where the match is weak. Rows give clone size only sometimes, using once, few, many, or a class for an expanded clone.

V gene: TRBV6-5
D gene: TRBD2
J gene: TRBJ2-1
clone size: NA
CDR3 DNA: TGTGCCAGCATCTTACTCGGGACTACTGTCAATGAGCAGTTCTTC
CDR3 protein: CASILLGTTVNEQFF

V gene: TRBV2
D gene: NA
J gene: TRBJ2-7
clone size: NA
CDR3 DNA: TGTGCCAGCTTTGCGGGTACTTACGAGCAGTACTTC
CDR3 protein: CASFAGTYEQYF

V gene: TRBV7-6
D gene: NA
J gene: TRBJ2-7
clone size: NA
CDR3 DNA: TGTGCCAGCAGCTTAGGGAGAGGGCGGAAAGATTTCTACGAGCAGTACTTC
CDR3 protein: CASSLGRGRKDFYEQYF

V gene: TRBV29-1
D gene: NA
J gene: TRBJ2-3
clone size: few
CDR3 DNA: TGCAGCGGCCGTTCAGGAGCAAAAGATACGCAGTATTTT
CDR3 protein: CSGRSGAKDTQYF

V gene: TRBV24-1
D gene: NA
J gene: TRBJ2-1
clone size: NA
CDR3 DNA: TGTGCCACCAGTGATTCGGATATGGCCCACAATGAGCAGTTCTTC
CDR3 protein: CATSDSDMAHNEQFF

V gene: TRBV7-9
D gene: NA
J gene: TRBJ2-5
clone size: few
CDR3 DNA: TGTGCCAGCAGCTTAGAAACGGCGGAAGAGACCCAGTACTTC
CDR3 protein: CASSLETAEETQYF

V gene: TRBV7-8
D gene: TRBD2
J gene: TRBJ2-7
clone size: few
CDR3 DNA: TGTGCCAGCAGCCCAGAACTAGCGGTCTCCTACGAGCAGTACTTC
CDR3 protein: CASSPELAVSYEQYF

V gene: TRBV9
D gene: NA
J gene: TRBJ2-3
clone size: NA
CDR3 DNA: TGTGCCAGCAGCGTAGGGGATGCCGGGACGTTTACAGATACGCAGTATTTT
CDR3 protein: CASSVGDAGTFTDTQYF

V gene: TRBV6-5
D gene: TRBD1
J gene: TRBJ2-7
clone size: NA
CDR3 DNA: TGTGCCAGCAGTTACTCCACGGACAGGAACCTCTACGAGCAGTACTTC
CDR3 protein: CASSYSTDRNLYEQYF

V gene: TRBV7-9
D gene: NA
J gene: TRBJ2-7
clone size: NA
CDR3 DNA: TGTGCCAGCAGCTTAGGACCGGGGGGGACAGGGTCCTACGAGCAGTACTTC
CDR3 protein: CASSLGPGGTGSYEQYF

V gene: TRBV3-1
D gene: TRBD2
J gene: TRBJ2-1
clone size: NA
CDR3 DNA: TGTGCCAGCAGAAGTGAGCGGGAGACCTACAATGAGCAGTTCTTC
CDR3 protein: CASRSERETYNEQFF

V gene: TRBV27
D gene: TRBD1
J gene: TRBJ2-7
clone size: NA
CDR3 DNA: TGTGCCAGCAGTGACAGGGGCGCAGGACACGAGCAGTACTTC
CDR3 protein: CASSDRGAGHEQYF

V gene: TRBV7-2
D gene: NA
J gene: TRBJ2-5
clone size: many
CDR3 DNA: TGTGCCAGCAGCTTAGCTAGCGGATGGGGGGAGACCCAGTACTTC
CDR3 protein: CASSLASGWGETQYF

V gene: TRBV12-3/TRBV12-4
D gene: NA
J gene: TRBJ1-1
clone size: NA
CDR3 DNA: TGTGCCAGCAGTTTAGGAGGGACCCAAAGGTACCCTGAAGCTTTCTTT
CDR3 protein: CASSLGGTQRYPEAFF

V gene: TRBV10-3
D gene: NA
J gene: TRBJ2-1
clone size: few
CDR3 DNA: TGTGCCTCATGGGACACCAGCTCCTACAATGAGCAGTTCTTC
CDR3 protein: CASWDTSSYNEQFF

V gene: TRBV7-3
D gene: TRBD2
J gene: TRBJ2-2
clone size: NA
CDR3 DNA: TGTGCCAGCAGCTTAAGCGGACTAGCGGCCGGGGAGCTGTTTTTT
CDR3 protein: CASSLSGLAAGELFF

V gene: TRBV5-4
D gene: TRBD2
J gene: TRBJ2-7
clone size: NA
CDR3 DNA: TGTGCCAGCAGCTCGCAGGCTAGCGGGTCTTACGAGCAGTACTTC
CDR3 protein: CASSSQASGSYEQYF

V gene: TRBV5-1
D gene: TRBD2
J gene: TRBJ2-3
clone size: few
CDR3 DNA: TGCGCCAGCAGCCCGGGGGTTAGCGGGGTTTCTACGCAGTATTTT
CDR3 protein: CASSPGVSGVSTQYF

V gene: TRBV15
D gene: NA
J gene: TRBJ1-5
clone size: NA
CDR3 DNA: TGTGCCACCAGCGAGAGCGGGGAGAGAGGTCAGCCCCAGCATTTT
CDR3 protein: CATSESGERGQPQHF

V gene: TRBV19
D gene: NA
J gene: TRBJ2-3
clone size: NA
CDR3 DNA: TGTGCCAGTAGGAAGAGTCCCGAGGATACGCAGTATTTT
CDR3 protein: CASRKSPEDTQYF

V gene: TRBV5-1
D gene: TRBD2
J gene: TRBJ2-3
clone size: few
CDR3 DNA: TGCGCCAGCAGCTTGGCCACGGGAGGAGGCACAGATACGCAGTATTTT
CDR3 protein: CASSLATGGGTDTQYF

V gene: TRBV19
D gene: NA
J gene: TRBJ2-5
clone size: few
CDR3 DNA: TGTGCCAGTAGTATGGGGTTGGACCAAGAGACCCAGTACTTC
CDR3 protein: CASSMGLDQETQYF

V gene: TRBV5-1
D gene: NA
J gene: TRBJ2-5
clone size: NA
CDR3 DNA: TGCGCCAGCAGCTGGGGGTCCAGGGCACAAGAGACCCAGTACTTC
CDR3 protein: CASSWGSRAQETQYF

V gene: TRBV28
D gene: TRBD2
J gene: TRBJ2-6
clone size: NA
CDR3 DNA: TGTGCCAGCAGACGGGAGGGCCTTACACTCTCTGGGGCCAACGTCCTGACTTTC
CDR3 protein: CASRREGLTLSGANVLTF

V gene: TRBV24-1
D gene: TRBD1
J gene: TRBJ2-3
clone size: NA
CDR3 DNA: TGTGCCACCAGTGATTTCCGCACGGACAGGGCAAGGGGAGATACGCAGTATTTT
CDR3 protein: CATSDFRTDRARGDTQYF

V gene: TRBV5-1
D gene: TRBD1
J gene: TRBJ2-5
clone size: NA
CDR3 DNA: TGCGCCAGCAGCTCCGGGACAGTCCAAGAGACCCAGTACTTC
CDR3 protein: CASSSGTVQETQYF

V gene: TRBV7-9
D gene: NA
J gene: TRBJ2-1
clone size: NA
CDR3 DNA: TGTGCCAGCACCAGTCGCCCAAACAATGAGCAGTTCTTC
CDR3 protein: CASTSRPNNEQFF

V gene: TRBV2
D gene: NA
J gene: TRBJ2-7
clone size: NA
CDR3 DNA: TGTGCCAGCAGTGAAAGGGGGGCCAGCTCCTACGAGCAGTACTTC
CDR3 protein: CASSERGASSYEQYF

V gene: TRBV14
D gene: NA
J gene: TRBJ2-3
clone size: NA
CDR3 DNA: TGTGCCAGCAGCCGTGAGGGTGCGGCGTCGCAGTATTTT
CDR3 protein: CASSREGAASQYF

V gene: TRBV20-1
D gene: TRBD1
J gene: TRBJ1-1
clone size: few
CDR3 DNA: TGCAGTGGATCACAGGGGGGGACTGAAGCTTTCTTT
CDR3 protein: CSGSQGGTEAFF

V gene: TRBV20-1
D gene: NA
J gene: TRBJ2-1
clone size: NA
CDR3 DNA: TGCAGTGCCCGGATCACCAACAATGAGCAGTTCTTC
CDR3 protein: CSARITNNEQFF

V gene: TRBV4-1
D gene: NA
J gene: TRBJ2-7
clone size: few
CDR3 DNA: TGCGCCAGCAGCCAATACAGGGTAACTGGGAGGGCCGCGATCCCCTCGGAGCAGTACTTC
CDR3 protein: CASSQYRVTGRAAIPSEQYF

V gene: TRBV7-2
D gene: NA
J gene: TRBJ2-5
clone size: few
CDR3 DNA: TGTGCCAGCAGCTTAGATAGCGGACGAGGGGTGACCCAGTACTTC
CDR3 protein: CASSLDSGRGVTQYF

V gene: TRBV27
D gene: NA
J gene: TRBJ2-1
clone size: NA
CDR3 DNA: TGTGCCAGCAGTTTTGGCTACGTGAGTAGCTCCTACAATGAGCAGTTCTTC
CDR3 protein: CASSFGYVSSSYNEQFF

V gene: TRBV15
D gene: NA
J gene: TRBJ2-7
clone size: NA
CDR3 DNA: TGTGCCACCAGCAGAGAAGGGGGGACCTACGAGCAGTACTTC
CDR3 protein: CATSREGGTYEQYF

V gene: TRBV28
D gene: TRBD1
J gene: TRBJ1-1
clone size: few
CDR3 DNA: TGTGCCAGCAAACTCAGGCAGGGGGGGAACACTGAAGCTTTCTTT
CDR3 protein: CASKLRQGGNTEAFF

V gene: TRBV4-2
D gene: TRBD2
J gene: TRBJ2-1
clone size: NA
CDR3 DNA: TGTGCCAGCAGCCAAGGGGGGACTAGCGCCCACAATGAGCAGTTCTTC
CDR3 protein: CASSQGGTSAHNEQFF